This TCR beta chain derives from a study of T cell changes during pregnancy in multiple sclerosis. Germline V CDR1 and CDR2: SNHLY, FYNNEI. J lost 7 bases, V lost 1 base, and 5 bases had no gene match. The CDR3 loop spans 15 amino acids. Some clones are missing from TCRdb's copy, which holds only in-frame ones; the method was immunoSEQ multiplex PCR. The sample carries about 38,000 clones, 85% to 95% recorded once. This clonotype was obtained from a female donor with multiple sclerosis, enrolled in a pregnancy study. The source was CD8+ T cells from peripheral blood mononuclear cells, collected in the third trimester of pregnancy. J is TRBJ2-3 and V is TRBV2, with 10 nucleotides matching TRBD2. The CDR3 spells CASSEDLAGDNTQYF. DNA of the CDR3: TGTGCCAGCAGTGAAGATCTAGCGGGGGACAATACGCAGTATTTT.